Each of the 18 T cell receptor beta chains below was sequenced from the same sample in a study of blood T cells in healthy people across ages. Primed by a sample-barcoded 5' primer and a J-beta primer mix, a second PCR proceeded for roughly 6 to 12 cycles. A single record per CDR3 protein comes from TCRdb applying MiXCR to the 5' RACE reads. The sample has about 800,000 distinct CDR3 sequences, more than 20% seen once. These data are also associated with another study on T cells of mothers and their children.

The sequenced sample consisted of blood. The receptors originated from a boy aged 5-17 years in good health.

The chain employs TRBV7-2 and TRBJ2-1, with D tentatively TRBD1 (6 bases). Trimming took off 5 bases at V and 4 bases at J, with 21 bases between the two ends. Looked up from germline, CDR1 is SGHTA and CDR2 is FQGNSA. The CDR3 length is 17 residues. The CDR3, as DNA: TGTGCCAGCAGCCCTAGAACAGGGAGTCCTATATACAATGAGCAGTTCTTC. Its translation is CASSPRTGSPIYNEQFF.

This chain uses TRBV7-6 with TRBJ2-5, with 7 bases that match TRBD2. J gave up 5 bases and V 4 bases, and 7 bases lay outside the gene matches. This CDR3 has 14 residues. Germline CDR1 and CDR2: SGHVS and FNYEAQ. Here the CDR3 reads CASSSRAGVETQYF. The CDR3 nucleotides read TGTGCCAGCAGCTCCCGGGCGGGGGTTGAGACCCAGTACTTC.

This clonotype has just a few counts. The chain has TRBV7-6 and TRBJ2-5; D not certain. Germline V gene sequence: CDR1 SGHVS, CDR2 FNYEAQ. This CDR3 is 12 amino acids long. The V and J ends lost 3 bases and 13 bases respectively, with 15 bases between them. CDR3 coding DNA: TGTGCCAGCAGCTTCTCCGGCAACGAGCGGTACTTC. Protein: CASSFSGNERYF.

This clonotype has a handful of counts. The chain is built from TRBV5-5 and TRBJ2-7, with no clear D. The CDR3 contains 12 residues. The germline V and J ends were trimmed by 1 base and 3 bases, with 5 bases remaining between them. Germline V gene sequence: CDR1 SGHKS, CDR2 YYEKEE (reference sequence). CDR3 amino acids: CASSLFLYEQYF. As DNA, the CDR3 is TGTGCCAGCAGCTTGTTCCTCTACGAGCAGTACTTC. The full variable domain, in which reference TRBV5-5 and TRBJ2-7 provide the parts outside the CDR3, is DAGVTQSPTHLIKTRGQQVTLRCSPISGHKSVSWYQQVLGQGPQFIFQYYEKEERGRGNFPDRFSARQFPNYSSELNVNALLLGDSALYLCASSLFLYEQYFGPGTRLTVT.

This clonotype has more than one count but fewer than ten. The chain employs TRBV7-2 and TRBJ2-5, with TRBD2 as a possible D gene (6 bases). The DNA matches TRBJ2-7 better at its end, which makes the J call doubtful. CDR1 is SGHTA, CDR2 FQGNSA, per germline. The CDR3 spans 14 residues. The CDR3 DNA is TGTGCCAGCAGCTTTTACGGGAGTGGGTACGAGCAGTACTTC. This translates into CASSFYGSGYEQYF.

In its sample, this clonotype was seen a few times. This chain links TRBV3-1 with TRBJ2-7; TRBD1 is a possible D gene (6 bases). The germline CDR1 and CDR2 sequences are LGHDT and YNNKEL (reference sequence). This CDR3 contains 13 residues. V lost 2 bases, J lost 5 bases, and 10 bases lay in between. For the CDR3, the DNA is TGTGCCAGCAGCCAATTGAACAGGGACGAGCAGTACTTC. As protein: CASSQLNRDEQYF.

In its sample, this clonotype was seen a few times. The V gene is TRBV7-9, the J gene TRBJ2-7, with D perhaps matching TRBD2 (5 bases). The CDR3 extends over 14 amino acids. The germline V gene has CDR1 SEHNR and CDR2 FQNEAQ (reference sequence). With 0 bases removed from V and 3 bases from J, the gap between germline ends came to 9 bases. In DNA, the CDR3 is TGTGCCAGCAGCTTAGCGGAGGCGGGCTACGAGCAGTACTTC. This gives the protein CASSLAEAGYEQYF.

Only a few counts were recorded for this clonotype. This chain connects TRBV10-3 to TRBJ1-4; D uncertain. Germline CDR1 is ENHRY and CDR2 is SYGVKD. Trimming removed 0 bases from V and 7 bases from J, with 6 bases in between. This CDR3 is built from 13 residues. In nucleotides, the CDR3 is TGTGCCATCAGTGAGTCTGACCTTGAAAAACTGTTTTTT. Translated, it gives CAISESDLEKLFF.

This clonotype was observed a handful of times. This chain uses TRBV7-8 with TRBJ2-5, with 8 positions matching TRBD1. The tail of the sequence fits TRBJ2-7 better, so the J call may be wrong. Germline loops: CDR1 SGHVS, CDR2 FQNEAQ. The CDR3 spans 16 residues. CDR3 region: CASGRGTGDISYEQYF. For the CDR3, the DNA is TGTGCCAGCGGCCGAGGGACAGGTGACATCTCCTACGAGCAGTACTTC.

The V call is TRBV4-1, the J call TRBJ1-4; no definite D call. CDR3 length: 14 residues. Germline V gene sequence: CDR1 MGHRA, CDR2 YSYEKL. V lost 2 bases, J lost 10 bases, and 14 bases lay in between. The CDR3 sequence is CASSQPVPAGKLFF. As DNA, the CDR3 is TGCGCCAGCAGCCAACCTGTCCCCGCTGGAAAACTGTTTTTT.

A few counts support this clonotype. This chain links TRBV29-1 with TRBJ2-7; TRBD1 agrees at 12 bases. Trimming at V came to 4 bases and at J to 4 bases, leaving 8 bases not matched to a gene. This CDR3 is built from 15 residues. The germline gives CDR1 SQVTM, CDR2 ANQGSEA. This chain's CDR3 is CSVVPGTGGGYEQYF. In nucleotides, the CDR3 is TGCAGCGTTGTTCCAGGGACAGGGGGCGGTTACGAGCAGTACTTC.

This chain uses TRBV28 with TRBJ1-4, with a tentative D call TRBD1 (6 bases). Germline V gene data show CDR1 as MDHEN and CDR2 as SYDVKM. This CDR3 comprises 15 residues. The V gene lost 6 bases and the J gene lost 7 bases, with 18 bases spanning the gap. CDR3 nucleotide sequence: TGTGCCAGCAGCCTCCCTTGGGGGGCTGGTGAAAAACTGTTTTTT. Translating gives CASSLPWGAGEKLFF.

The chain couples TRBV28 to TRBJ2-1; the D gene is possibly TRBD2 (7 bases). The CDR3 spans 15 residues. V gave up 1 base and J gave up 10 bases, with 17 bases separating them. Germline values: CDR1 MDHEN, CDR2 SYDVKM. CDR3 sequence reads: CASSLYGGLRGEQFF. The CDR3 DNA reads TGTGCCAGCAGTTTATACGGGGGGCTAAGAGGAGAGCAGTTCTTC.

The gene calls are TRBV10-3 and TRBJ2-7, with 8 bases identical to TRBD1. The CDR3 totals 15 residues. Germline trimming cut 3 bases from V and 3 bases from J; bases unmatched to any gene: 7. Germline V CDR1 and CDR2: ENHRY, SYGVKD. The chain's CDR3 is CAISDLTGDNYEQYF. The CDR3, as DNA: TGTGCCATCAGTGACCTGACAGGGGATAACTACGAGCAGTACTTC.

The J gene is TRBJ1-2, the V gene TRBV6-5; a weak D match, TRBD1 (5 bases). There are 17 residues in the CDR3. Germline V gene lookup returns CDR1 MNHEY and CDR2 SVGAGI. V was trimmed by 0 bases and J by 4 bases, leaving 18 bases between them. The CDR3 here is CASSYSGVEGRGYGYTF. CDR3 coding DNA: TGTGCCAGCAGTTACTCGGGAGTGGAGGGGCGTGGCTATGGCTACACCTTC.

J is TRBJ1-1 and V is TRBV29-1, with TRBD1 identical over 8 bases. The CDR3 consists of 13 residues. Losses at the gene ends were 7 bases for V and 2 bases for J; bases not matched to a gene: 6. From germline, CDR1 is SQVTM and CDR2 ANQGSEA. CDR3 DNA sequence: TGCAGCGCCCGGACAGGGTTTAACACTGAAGCTTTCTTT. It is translated as CSARTGFNTEAFF.

This clonotype has more than one count but fewer than ten. The rearrangement links TRBV10-3 to TRBJ2-7, with D perhaps matching TRBD1 (7 bases). The CDR3 is 15 amino acids. Germline CDR1 and CDR2: ENHRY and SYGVKD. Trimming removed 1 base at V and 0 bases at J, with 10 bases between. The CDR3 DNA reads TGTGCCATCAGTGAGTGGGGGGACAGCTCCTACGAGCAGTACTTC. It yields the protein CAISEWGDSSYEQYF.

This clonotype was seen a handful of times. The CDR3 DNA reads TGTGCCAGCAGCACGACCTCGGCGAGCGGGGGGGCCCATACGCAGTATTTT. It specifies CASSTTSASGGAHTQYF. The V gene is TRBV3-1, the J gene TRBJ2-3; the match to TRBD2 covers 10 bases. The CDR3 is 17 amino acids. Germline assignment: CDR1 LGHDT and CDR2 YNNKEL (reference sequence). V gave up 5 bases and J gave up 7 bases; unmatched junction bases: 15.